The rows below give T cell receptor beta chains drawn from one sample of a study of OX40 agonist ivuxolimab in advanced cancers. The repertoire was sequenced with immunoSEQ multiplex PCR; TCRdb's copy has only in-frame clones and lacks some. This table holds roughly 100,000 clones, 85% to 90% found once. Specimen: CD4+ or CD8+ T cells sorted from blood, collected in a trial of the OX40 agonist ivuxolimab. The receptors originated from an adult with an advanced solid tumor such as melanoma, head and neck, liver or kidney cancer. CDR3s leave out the opening cysteine and the closing phenylalanine or tryptophan. Some rows mark clone size as missing; the rest say once, few, many or name a class of expanded clone.

v_call,j_call,clone_size,cdr3_aa
TRBV29-1,TRBJ2-6,once,SVGTGPGANVLT
TRBV6-1,TRBJ1-5,.,ARIAWGQPQH
TRBV27,TRBJ2-3,.,ASSPGTSGPSTDTQY
TRBV11-2,TRBJ1-2,.,ASSPSQVWGYT
TRBV5-1,TRBJ2-3,.,ASSLPGASTDTQY
TRBV7-8,TRBJ2-7,.,ASSLVRGSPGAGDEQY
TRBV6-1,TRBJ2-1,.,ASSESNSPYNEQF
TRBV5-1,TRBJ2-1,.,ASQEDNHNEQF
TRBV9,TRBJ1-1,.,ASSVAGIMNTEAF
TRBV27,TRBJ2-3,few,ATRLAGGDTQY
TRBV5-1,TRBJ1-4,.,ASSFGISGEKLF
TRBV2,TRBJ1-2,.,ASSRTGSNYGYT
TRBV30,TRBJ2-7,.,AWTSGYEQY
TRBV7-6,TRBJ2-3,.,ASSLATSGIPDTQY
TRBV6-4,TRBJ2-3,.,ASSERGTDTQY
TRBV2,TRBJ1-5,.,ASRDPPNQPQH
TRBV12-5,TRBJ1-2,few,ASGLDTNYGYT
TRBV18,TRBJ2-5,.,ASSPGVQETQY
TRBV27,TRBJ1-2,few,ASSLSGDGYT
TRBV5-6,TRBJ1-6,.,ASSLSGARNSPLH
TRBV28,TRBJ1-1,few,ASSSPRAPRNTEAF
TRBV9,TRBJ2-7,.,ASSVVPGSYEQY
TRBV11-3,TRBJ2-7,.,ASSFFHSGRAKSYEQY
TRBV27,TRBJ2-7,.,ASSLEGGSSYEQY
TRBV27,TRBJ1-3,.,ASKGTGDGNTIY
TRBV21-1,TRBJ1-1,.,ASSLGVSTEAF
TRBV15,TRBJ1-4,once,ATSSGVRDEKLF
TRBV4-1,TRBJ2-1,.,ASSLRLAVHEQF
TRBV10-3,TRBJ1-3,.,AISEIGTGPTGNTIY
TRBV6-5,TRBJ1-5,.,ASSTGQGMWQPQH
TRBV30,TRBJ2-5,.,AWIRLGGGQETQY
TRBV28,TRBJ1-2,once,ASSSPDGQANYGYT
TRBV7-9,TRBJ1-2,.,ASSFNLGNGYT
TRBV30,TRBJ2-2,.,AWSGAFSANTGELF
TRBV11-3,TRBJ2-5,.,ASSLTRNWETQY
TRBV19,TRBJ1-1,.,ASSMVPGSTEAF
TRBV11-3,TRBJ1-2,.,ASSPRGGNYGYT
TRBV4-1,TRBJ2-5,.,ASRGTSGEGRRETQY
TRBV30,TRBJ2-2,.,AWNHGGRYTGELF
TRBV5-4,TRBJ2-5,.,ASSLGEETQY
TRBV7-3,TRBJ2-3,.,ASSLFGAGTGGVRDTQY
TRBV30,TRBJ1-4,.,AWSSSGGAKLF
TRBV6-6,TRBJ2-1,few,ASSHATRSGGEQF
TRBV27,TRBJ1-6,.,ASSPGPFSSYNSPLH
TRBV19,TRBJ1-5,few,ARVVNQPQH
TRBV29-1,TRBJ1-2,.,SVELSVHGYT
TRBV6-1,TRBJ2-7,medium-sized,ASSESGGQSDEQY
TRBV19,TRBJ2-3,.,ASSIAVPGQGASTDTQY
TRBV9,TRBJ1-4,once,ASSVAGVGSTNEKLF
TRBV6-1,TRBJ1-4,.,ASCREEADNEKLF
TRBV7-9,TRBJ1-2,once,ASSLDSTVSRYT
TRBV5-6,TRBJ2-2,.,ASSFGRPTGELF
TRBV10-2,TRBJ2-2,once,ASSEVGELF
TRBV11-3,TRBJ1-1,.,ASSWGDFREAF
TRBV10-1,TRBJ1-2,.,ASSEQRFYGYT
TRBV14,TRBJ2-7,.,ASSPYLNPYEQY
TRBV27,TRBJ2-3,.,ASSLEPDTQY
TRBV13,TRBJ1-3,.,ASSQTLTEYSGNTIY